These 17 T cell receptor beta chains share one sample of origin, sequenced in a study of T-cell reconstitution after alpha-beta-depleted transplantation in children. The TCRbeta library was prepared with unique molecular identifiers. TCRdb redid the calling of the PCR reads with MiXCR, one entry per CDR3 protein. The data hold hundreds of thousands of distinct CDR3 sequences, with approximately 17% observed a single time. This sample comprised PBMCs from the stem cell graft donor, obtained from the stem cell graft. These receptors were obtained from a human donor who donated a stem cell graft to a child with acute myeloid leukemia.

The CDR3 DNA is TGTGCCAGCAGCTTAGTTCAGGGGGGAGGTGGCTACACCTTC. This gives the protein CASSLVQGGGGYTF. The V and J genes are TRBV11-2 and TRBJ1-2, with 7 bases matching TRBD1. The V gene's germline CDR1 is SGHAT and CDR2 FQNNGV. This CDR3 spans 14 amino acids. Trimming at V came to 1 base and at J to 7 bases, leaving 6 bases not matched to a gene.

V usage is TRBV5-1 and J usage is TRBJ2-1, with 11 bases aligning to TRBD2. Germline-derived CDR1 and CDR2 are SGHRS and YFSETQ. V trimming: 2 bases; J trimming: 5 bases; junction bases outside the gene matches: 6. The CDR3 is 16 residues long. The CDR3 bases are TGCGCCAGCAGCTTACTAGCGGGGGACCTAGACAATGAGCAGTTCTTC. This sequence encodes CASSLLAGDLDNEQFF.

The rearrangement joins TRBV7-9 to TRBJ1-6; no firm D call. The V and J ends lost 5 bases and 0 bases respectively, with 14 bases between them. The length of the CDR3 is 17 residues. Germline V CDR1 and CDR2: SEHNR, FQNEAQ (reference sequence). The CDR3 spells CASSPWVASSYNSPLHF. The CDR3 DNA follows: TGTGCCAGCAGCCCATGGGTCGCGAGCTCCTATAATTCACCCCTCCACTTT.

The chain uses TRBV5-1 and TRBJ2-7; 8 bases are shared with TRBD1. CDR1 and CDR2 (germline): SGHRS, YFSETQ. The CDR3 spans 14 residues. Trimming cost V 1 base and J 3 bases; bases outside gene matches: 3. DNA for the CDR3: TGCGCCAGCAGCTTGTCACAGGGGGGCTACGAGCAGTACTTC. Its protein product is CASSLSQGGYEQYF.

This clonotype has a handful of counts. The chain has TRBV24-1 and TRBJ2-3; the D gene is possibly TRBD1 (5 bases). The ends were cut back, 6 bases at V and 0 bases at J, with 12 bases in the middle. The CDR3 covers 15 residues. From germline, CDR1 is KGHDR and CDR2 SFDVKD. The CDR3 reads CATSPPPGSTDTQYF. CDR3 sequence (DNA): TGTGCCACCAGTCCCCCCCCAGGGAGCACAGATACGCAGTATTTT.

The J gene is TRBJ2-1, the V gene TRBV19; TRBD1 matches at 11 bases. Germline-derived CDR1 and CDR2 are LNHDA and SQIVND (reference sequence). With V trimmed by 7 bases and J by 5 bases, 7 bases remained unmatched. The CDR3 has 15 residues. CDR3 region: CASKVEGQGDNEQFF. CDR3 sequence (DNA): TGTGCCAGTAAGGTCGAGGGACAGGGGGACAATGAGCAGTTCTTC.

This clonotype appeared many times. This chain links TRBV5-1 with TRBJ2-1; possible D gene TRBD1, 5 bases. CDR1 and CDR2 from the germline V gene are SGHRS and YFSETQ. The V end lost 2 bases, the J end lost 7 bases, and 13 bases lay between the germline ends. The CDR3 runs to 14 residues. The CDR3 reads CASSFRVVGNEQFF. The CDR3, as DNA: TGCGCCAGCAGCTTCAGGGTAGTAGGAAATGAGCAGTTCTTC.

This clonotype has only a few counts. This CDR3 is CASSLPTTGTGELFF. The CDR3 DNA sequence: TGTGCCAGCAGTTTACCCACTACAGGCACCGGGGAGCTGTTTTTT. The V gene is TRBV27, the J gene TRBJ2-2, with D possibly matching TRBD1 (5 bases). Between the trimmed V and J ends, which lost 2 bases and 4 bases, there was a span of 11 bases. This CDR3 comprises 15 residues. Germline V lookup: CDR1 MNHEY, CDR2 SMNVEV (reference sequence).

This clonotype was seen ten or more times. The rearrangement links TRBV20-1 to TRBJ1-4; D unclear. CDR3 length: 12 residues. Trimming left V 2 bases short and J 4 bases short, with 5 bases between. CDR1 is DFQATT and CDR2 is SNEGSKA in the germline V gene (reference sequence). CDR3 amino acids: CSARPVNEKLFF. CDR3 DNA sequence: TGCAGTGCTAGACCCGTTAATGAAAAACTGTTTTTT.

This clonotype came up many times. The CDR3 DNA reads as TGTGCCAGCAGTTACGACGCACGGGACAGCTCCTACGAGCAGTACTTC. Protein sequence: CASSYDARDSSYEQYF. The V call is TRBV12-3 or TRBV12-4, the J call TRBJ2-7, with 7 bases identical to TRBD1. Unmatched junction bases numbered 9, after V lost 4 bases and J lost 0 bases. The CDR3 loop spans 16 amino acids.

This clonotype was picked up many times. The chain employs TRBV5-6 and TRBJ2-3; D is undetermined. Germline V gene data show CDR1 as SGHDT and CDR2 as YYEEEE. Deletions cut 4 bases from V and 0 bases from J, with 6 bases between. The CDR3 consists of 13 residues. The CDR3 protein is CASSPESTDTQYF. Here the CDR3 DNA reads TGTGCCAGCAGCCCGGAGAGCACAGATACGCAGTATTTT. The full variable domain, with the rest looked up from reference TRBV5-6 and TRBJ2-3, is DAGVTQSPTHLIKTRGQQVTLRCSPKSGHDTVSWYQQALGQGPQFIFQYYEEEERQRGNFPDRFSGHQFPNYSSELNVNALLLGDSALYLCASSPESTDTQYFGPGTRLTVL.

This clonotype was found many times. CDR3: CAISVSQSETQYF. The CDR3 DNA reads TGTGCCATCAGTGTAAGTCAGTCGGAGACCCAGTACTTC. The V and J genes are TRBV10-3 and TRBJ2-5, with D unresolved. Germline-derived CDR1 and CDR2 are ENHRY and SYGVKD. V gave up 4 bases and J gave up 5 bases, with 11 bases separating them. The CDR3 is made up of 13 amino acids.

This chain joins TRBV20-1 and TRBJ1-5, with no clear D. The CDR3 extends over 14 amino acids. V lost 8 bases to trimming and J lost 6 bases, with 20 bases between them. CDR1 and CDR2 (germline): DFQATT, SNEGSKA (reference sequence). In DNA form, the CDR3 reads TGCAGTTCAGGCCAGGCCCCGGGCAGTCAGCCCCAGCATTTT. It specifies CSSGQAPGSQPQHF.

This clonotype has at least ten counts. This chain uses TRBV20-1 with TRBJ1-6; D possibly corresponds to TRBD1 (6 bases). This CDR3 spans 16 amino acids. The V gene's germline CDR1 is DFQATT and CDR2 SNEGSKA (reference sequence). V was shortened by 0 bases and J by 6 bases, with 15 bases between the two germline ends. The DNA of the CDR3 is TGCAGTGCTAGAGAAGAGAGGACAGTCCTTAATTCACCCCTCCACTTT. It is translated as CSAREERTVLNSPLHF.

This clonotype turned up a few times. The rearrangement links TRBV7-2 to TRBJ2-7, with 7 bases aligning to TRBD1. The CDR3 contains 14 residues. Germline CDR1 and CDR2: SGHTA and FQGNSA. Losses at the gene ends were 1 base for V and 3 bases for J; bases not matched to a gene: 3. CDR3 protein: CASSLVTGDYEQYV. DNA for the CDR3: TGTGCCAGCAGCTTAGTAACAGGGGACTACGAGCAGTACGTC.

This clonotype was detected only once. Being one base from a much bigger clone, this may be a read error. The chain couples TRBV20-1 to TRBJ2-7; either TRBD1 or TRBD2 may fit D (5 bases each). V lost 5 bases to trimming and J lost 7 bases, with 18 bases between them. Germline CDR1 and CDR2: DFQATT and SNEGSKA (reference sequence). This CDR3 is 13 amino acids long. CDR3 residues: CSAGGGASGEQYF. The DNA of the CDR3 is TGCAGTGCTGGGGGTGGGGCCTCCGGGGAGCAGTACTTC.

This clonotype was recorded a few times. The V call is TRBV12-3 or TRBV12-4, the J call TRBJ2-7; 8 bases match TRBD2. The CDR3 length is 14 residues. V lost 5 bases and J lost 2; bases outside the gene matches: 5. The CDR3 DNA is TGTGCCAGCAGTCTGGCAGCGGGGGCCTACGAGCAGTACGTC. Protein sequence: CASSLAAGAYEQYV.